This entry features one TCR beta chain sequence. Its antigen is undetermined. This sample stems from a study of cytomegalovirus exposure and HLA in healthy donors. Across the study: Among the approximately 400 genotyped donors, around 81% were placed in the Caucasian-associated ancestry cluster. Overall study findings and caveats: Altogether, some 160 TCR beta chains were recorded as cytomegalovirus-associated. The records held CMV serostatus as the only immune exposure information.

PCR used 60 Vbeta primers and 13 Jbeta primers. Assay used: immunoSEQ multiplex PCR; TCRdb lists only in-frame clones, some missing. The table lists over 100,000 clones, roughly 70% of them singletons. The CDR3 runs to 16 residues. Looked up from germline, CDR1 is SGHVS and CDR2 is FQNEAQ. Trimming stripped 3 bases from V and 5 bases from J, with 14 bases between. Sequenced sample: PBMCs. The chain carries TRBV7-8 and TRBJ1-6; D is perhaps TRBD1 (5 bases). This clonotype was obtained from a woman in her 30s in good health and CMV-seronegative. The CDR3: CASSLVPPGNNSPLHF. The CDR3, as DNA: TGTGCCAGCAGCTTGGTTCCACCAGGGAATAATTCACCCCTCCACTTT.